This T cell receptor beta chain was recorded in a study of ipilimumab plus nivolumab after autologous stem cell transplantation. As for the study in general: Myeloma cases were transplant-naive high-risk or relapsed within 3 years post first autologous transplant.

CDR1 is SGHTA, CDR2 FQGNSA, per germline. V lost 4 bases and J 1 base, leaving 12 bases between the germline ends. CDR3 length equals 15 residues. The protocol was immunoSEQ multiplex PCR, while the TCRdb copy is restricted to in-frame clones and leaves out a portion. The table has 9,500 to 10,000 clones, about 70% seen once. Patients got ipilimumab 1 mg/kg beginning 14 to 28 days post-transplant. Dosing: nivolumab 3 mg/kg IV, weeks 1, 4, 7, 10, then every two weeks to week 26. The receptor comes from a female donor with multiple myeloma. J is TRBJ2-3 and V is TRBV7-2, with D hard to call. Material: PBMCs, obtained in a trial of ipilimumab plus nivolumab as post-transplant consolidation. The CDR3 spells CASSSRQGGTDTQYF. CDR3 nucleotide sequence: TGTGCCAGCAGCTCACGACAAGGTGGCACAGATACGCAGTATTTT.